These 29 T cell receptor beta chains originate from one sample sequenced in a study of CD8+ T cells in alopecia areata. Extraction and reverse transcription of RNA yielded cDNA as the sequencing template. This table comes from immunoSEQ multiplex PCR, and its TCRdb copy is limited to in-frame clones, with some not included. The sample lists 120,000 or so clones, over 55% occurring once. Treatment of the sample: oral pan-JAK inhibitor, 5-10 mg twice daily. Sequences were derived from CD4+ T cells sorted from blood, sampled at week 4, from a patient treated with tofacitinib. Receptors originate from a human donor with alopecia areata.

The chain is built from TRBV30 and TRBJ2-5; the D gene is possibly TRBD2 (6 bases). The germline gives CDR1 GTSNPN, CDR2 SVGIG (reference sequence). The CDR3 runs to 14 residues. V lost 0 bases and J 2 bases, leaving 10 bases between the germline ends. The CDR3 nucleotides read TGTGCCTGGAGTGTGGGTGGGGGGCAAGAGACCCAGTACTTC. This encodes CAWSVGGGQETQYF.

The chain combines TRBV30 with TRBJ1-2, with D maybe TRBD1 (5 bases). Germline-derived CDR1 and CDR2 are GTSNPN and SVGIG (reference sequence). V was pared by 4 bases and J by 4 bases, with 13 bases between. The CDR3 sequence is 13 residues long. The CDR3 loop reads CAWKWGVGYGYTF. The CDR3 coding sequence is TGTGCCTGGAAATGGGGGGTTGGCTATGGCTACACCTTC.

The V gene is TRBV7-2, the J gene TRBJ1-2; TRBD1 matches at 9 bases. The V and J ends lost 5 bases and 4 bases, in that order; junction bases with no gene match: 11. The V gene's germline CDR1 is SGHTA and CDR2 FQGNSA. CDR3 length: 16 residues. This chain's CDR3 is CASSATTGGTGYGYTF. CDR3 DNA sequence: TGTGCCAGCAGCGCAACGACAGGGGGGACGGGCTATGGCTACACCTTC.

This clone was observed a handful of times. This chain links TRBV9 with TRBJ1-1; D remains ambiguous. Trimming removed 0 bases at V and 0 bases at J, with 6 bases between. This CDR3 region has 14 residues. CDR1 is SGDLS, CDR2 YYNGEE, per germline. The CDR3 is CASSVAPLNTEAFF. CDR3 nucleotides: TGTGCCAGCAGCGTAGCCCCCCTGAACACTGAAGCTTTCTTT.

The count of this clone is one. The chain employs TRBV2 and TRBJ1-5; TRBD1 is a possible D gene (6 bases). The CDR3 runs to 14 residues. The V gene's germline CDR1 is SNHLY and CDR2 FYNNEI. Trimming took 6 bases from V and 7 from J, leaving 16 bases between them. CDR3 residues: CASRKGMGAQPQHF. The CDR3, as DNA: TGTGCCAGCAGAAAAGGGATGGGGGCACAGCCCCAGCATTTT.

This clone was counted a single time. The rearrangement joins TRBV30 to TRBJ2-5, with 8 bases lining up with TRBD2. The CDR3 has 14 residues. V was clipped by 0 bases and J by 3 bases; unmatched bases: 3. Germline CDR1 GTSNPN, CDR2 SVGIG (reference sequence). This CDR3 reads CAWSVAGAEETQYF. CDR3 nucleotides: TGTGCCTGGAGTGTAGCGGGAGCTGAAGAGACCCAGTACTTC.

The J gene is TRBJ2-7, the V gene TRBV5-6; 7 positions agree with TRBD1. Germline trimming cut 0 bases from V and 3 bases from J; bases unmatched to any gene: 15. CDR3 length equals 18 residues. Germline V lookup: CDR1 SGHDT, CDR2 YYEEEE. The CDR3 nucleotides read TGTGCCAGCAGCTTGGCGCGTTCAGGAACAGGGGTGGACTACGAGCAGTACTTC. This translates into CASSLARSGTGVDYEQYF.

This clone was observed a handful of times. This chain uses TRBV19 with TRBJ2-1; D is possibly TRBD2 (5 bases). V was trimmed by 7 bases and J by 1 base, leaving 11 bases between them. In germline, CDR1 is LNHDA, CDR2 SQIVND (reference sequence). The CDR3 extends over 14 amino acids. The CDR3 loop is CASTPSRSYNEQFF. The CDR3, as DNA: TGTGCCAGTACTCCTAGCCGGTCCTACAATGAGCAGTTCTTC.

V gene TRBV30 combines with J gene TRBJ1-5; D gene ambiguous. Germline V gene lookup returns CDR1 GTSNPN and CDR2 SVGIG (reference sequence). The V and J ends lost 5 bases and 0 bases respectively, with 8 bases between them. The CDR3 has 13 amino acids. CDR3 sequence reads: CAWGSASNQPQHF. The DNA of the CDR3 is TGTGCCTGGGGGTCCGCTAGCAATCAGCCCCAGCATTTT.

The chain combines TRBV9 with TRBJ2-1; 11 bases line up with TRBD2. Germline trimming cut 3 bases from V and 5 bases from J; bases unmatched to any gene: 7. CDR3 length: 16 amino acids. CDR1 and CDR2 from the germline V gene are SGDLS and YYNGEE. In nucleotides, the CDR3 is TGTGCCAGCAGCGCCCGACTAGCGGGGTATGACAATGAGCAGTTCTTC. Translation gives CASSARLAGYDNEQFF.

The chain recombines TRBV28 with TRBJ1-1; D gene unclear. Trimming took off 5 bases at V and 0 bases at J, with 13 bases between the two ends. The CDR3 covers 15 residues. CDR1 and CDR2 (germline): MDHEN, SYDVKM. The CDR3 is CASSLSAPMNTEAFF. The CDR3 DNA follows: TGTGCCAGCAGTCTCTCGGCCCCCATGAACACTGAAGCTTTCTTT.

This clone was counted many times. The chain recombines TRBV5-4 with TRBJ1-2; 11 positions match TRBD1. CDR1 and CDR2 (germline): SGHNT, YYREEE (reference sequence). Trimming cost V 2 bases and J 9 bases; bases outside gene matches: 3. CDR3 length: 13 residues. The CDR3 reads CASSLGTGGSYTF. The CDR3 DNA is TGTGCCAGCAGCTTAGGGACAGGGGGAAGCTACACCTTC.

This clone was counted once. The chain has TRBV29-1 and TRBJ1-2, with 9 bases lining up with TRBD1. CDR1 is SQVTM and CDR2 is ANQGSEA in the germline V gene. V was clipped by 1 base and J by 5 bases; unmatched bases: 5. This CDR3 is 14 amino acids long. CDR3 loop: CSVEGRGQGYGYTF. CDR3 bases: TGCAGCGTTGAAGGCAGGGGACAGGGATATGGCTACACCTTC.

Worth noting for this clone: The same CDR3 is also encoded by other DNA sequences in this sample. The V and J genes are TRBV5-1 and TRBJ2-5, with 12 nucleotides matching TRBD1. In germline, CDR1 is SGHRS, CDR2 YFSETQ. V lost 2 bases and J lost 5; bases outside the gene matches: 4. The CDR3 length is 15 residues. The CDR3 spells CASSFGGTGGETQYF. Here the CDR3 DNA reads TGCGCCAGCAGCTTCGGGGGGACAGGGGGCGAGACCCAGTACTTC.

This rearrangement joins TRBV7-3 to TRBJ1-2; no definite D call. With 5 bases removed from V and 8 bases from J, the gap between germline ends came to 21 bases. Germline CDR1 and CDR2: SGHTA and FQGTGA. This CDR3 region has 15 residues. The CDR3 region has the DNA TGTGCCAGCAGCCCCTCGGGCCGGGTGGAAGACGGCTACACCTTC. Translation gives CASSPSGRVEDGYTF.

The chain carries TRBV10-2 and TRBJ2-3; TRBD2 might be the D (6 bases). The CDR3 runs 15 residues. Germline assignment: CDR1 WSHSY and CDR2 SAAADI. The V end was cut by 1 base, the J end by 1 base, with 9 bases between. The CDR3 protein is CASSEYGGGTDTQYF. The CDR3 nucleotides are TGCGCCAGCAGTGAGTACGGCGGGGGCACAGATACGCAGTATTTT.

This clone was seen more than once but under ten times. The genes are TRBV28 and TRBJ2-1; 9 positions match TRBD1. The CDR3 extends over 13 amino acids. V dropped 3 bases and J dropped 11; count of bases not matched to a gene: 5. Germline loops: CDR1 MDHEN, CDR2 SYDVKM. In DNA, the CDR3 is TGTGCCAGCAGTTTCGTTGGGACAGGGAAGCAGTTCTTC. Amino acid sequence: CASSFVGTGKQFF.

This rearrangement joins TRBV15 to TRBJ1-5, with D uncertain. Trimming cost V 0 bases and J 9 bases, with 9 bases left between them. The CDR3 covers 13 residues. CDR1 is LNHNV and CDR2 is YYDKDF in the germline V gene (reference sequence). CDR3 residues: CATSRDSVGPQHF. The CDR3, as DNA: TGTGCCACCAGCAGAGATTCGGTTGGGCCCCAGCATTTT.

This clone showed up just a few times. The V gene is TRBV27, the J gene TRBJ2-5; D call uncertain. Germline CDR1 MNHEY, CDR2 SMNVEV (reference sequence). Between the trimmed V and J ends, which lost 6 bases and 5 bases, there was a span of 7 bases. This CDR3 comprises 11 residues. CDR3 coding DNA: TGTGCCAGCAGGGGGATGGAGACCCAGTACTTC. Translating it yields CASRGMETQYF.

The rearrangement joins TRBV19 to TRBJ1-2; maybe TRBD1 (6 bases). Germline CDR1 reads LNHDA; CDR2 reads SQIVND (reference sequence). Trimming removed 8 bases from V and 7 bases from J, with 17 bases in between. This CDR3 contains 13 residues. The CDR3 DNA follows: TGTGCCAGTGTGCAGGGGCCAAAGGGTGGCTACACCTTC. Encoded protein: CASVQGPKGGYTF.

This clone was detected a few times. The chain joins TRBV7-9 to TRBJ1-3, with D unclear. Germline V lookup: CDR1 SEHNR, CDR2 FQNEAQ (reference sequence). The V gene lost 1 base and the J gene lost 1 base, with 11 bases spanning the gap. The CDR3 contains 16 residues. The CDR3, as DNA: TGTGCCAGCAGCTTAGGGGGTGGAGGTTCTGGAAACACCATATATTTT. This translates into CASSLGGGGSGNTIYF.

The CDR3 sequence is CATSRYNEQFF. The DNA of the CDR3 is TGTGCCACCAGCAGATACAATGAGCAGTTCTTC. The chain links TRBV15 to TRBJ2-1; D gene uncertain. The germline V and J ends were trimmed by 2 bases and 4 bases, with 0 bases remaining between them. Germline loops: CDR1 LNHNV, CDR2 YYDKDF (reference sequence). This CDR3 comprises 11 residues.

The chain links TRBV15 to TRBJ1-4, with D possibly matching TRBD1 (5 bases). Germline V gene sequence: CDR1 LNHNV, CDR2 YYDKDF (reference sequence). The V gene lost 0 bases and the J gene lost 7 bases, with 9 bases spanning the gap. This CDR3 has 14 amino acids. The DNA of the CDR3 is TGTGCCACCAGCAGAGAGGGGGAAGGTGAAAAACTGTTTTTT. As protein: CATSREGEGEKLFF.

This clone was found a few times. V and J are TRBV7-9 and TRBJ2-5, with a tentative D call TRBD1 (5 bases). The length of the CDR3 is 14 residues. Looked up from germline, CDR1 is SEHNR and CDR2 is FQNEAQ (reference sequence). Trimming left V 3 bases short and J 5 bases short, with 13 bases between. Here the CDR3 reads CASSFTGPAETQYF. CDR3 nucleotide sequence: TGTGCCAGCAGCTTCACAGGCCCGGCGGAGACCCAGTACTTC.

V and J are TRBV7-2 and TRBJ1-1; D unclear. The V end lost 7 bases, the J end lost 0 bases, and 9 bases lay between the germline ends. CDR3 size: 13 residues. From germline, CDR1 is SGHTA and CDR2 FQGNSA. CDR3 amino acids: CASTLLVNTEAFF. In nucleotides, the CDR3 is TGTGCCAGCACCTTGCTAGTGAACACTGAAGCTTTCTTT.

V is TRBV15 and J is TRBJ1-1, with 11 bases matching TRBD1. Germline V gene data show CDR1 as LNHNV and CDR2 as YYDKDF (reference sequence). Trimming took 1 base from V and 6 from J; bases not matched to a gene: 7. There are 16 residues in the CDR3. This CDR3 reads CATSRGRDRGKAEAFF. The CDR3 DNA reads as TGTGCCACCAGCAGAGGCAGGGACAGGGGGAAAGCTGAAGCTTTCTTT. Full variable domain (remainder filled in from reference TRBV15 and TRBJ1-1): DAMVIQNPRYQVTQFGKPVTLSCSQTLNHNVMYWYQQKSSQAPKLLFHYYDKDFNNEADTPDNFQSRRPNTSFCFLDIRSPGLGDTAMYLCATSRGRDRGKAEAFFGQGTRLTVV.

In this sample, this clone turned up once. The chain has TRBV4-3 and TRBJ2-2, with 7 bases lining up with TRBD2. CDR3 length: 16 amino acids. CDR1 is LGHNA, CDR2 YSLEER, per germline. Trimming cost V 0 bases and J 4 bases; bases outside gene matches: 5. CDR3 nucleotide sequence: TGCGCCAGCAGCCAAGATGAGCGGGGACGCACCGGGGAGCTGTTTTTT. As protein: CASSQDERGRTGELFF.

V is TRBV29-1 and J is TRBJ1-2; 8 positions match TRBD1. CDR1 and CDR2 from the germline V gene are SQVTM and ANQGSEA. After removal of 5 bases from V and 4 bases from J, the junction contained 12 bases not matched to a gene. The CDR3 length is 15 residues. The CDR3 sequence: CSVPTGTGTGYGYTF. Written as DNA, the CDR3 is TGCAGCGTTCCCACCGGTACGGGGACAGGCTATGGCTACACCTTC. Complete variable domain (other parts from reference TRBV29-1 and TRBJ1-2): SAVISQKPSRDICQRGTSLTIQCQVDSQVTMMFWYRQQPGQSLTLIATANQGSEATYESGFVIDKFPISRPNLTFSTLTVSNMSPEDSSIYLCSVPTGTGTGYGYTFGSGTRLTVV.

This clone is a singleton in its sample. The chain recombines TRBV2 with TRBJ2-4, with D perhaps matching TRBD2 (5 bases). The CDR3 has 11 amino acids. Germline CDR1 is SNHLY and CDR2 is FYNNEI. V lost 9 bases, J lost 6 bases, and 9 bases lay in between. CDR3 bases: TGTGCCAGTTCGGGGTTAAACATTCAGTACTTC. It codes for CASSGLNIQYF.